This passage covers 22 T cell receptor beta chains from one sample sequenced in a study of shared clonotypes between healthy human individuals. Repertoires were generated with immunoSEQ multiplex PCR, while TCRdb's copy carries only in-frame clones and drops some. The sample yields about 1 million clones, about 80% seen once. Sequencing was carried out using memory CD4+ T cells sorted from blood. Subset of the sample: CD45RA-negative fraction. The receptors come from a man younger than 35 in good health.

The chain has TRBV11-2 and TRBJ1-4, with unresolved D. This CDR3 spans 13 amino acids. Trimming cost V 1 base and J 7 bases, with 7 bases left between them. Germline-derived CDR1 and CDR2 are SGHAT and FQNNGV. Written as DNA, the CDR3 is TGTGCCAGCAGCTTAGGAGGCGCTGAAAAACTGTTTTTT. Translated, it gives CASSLGGAEKLFF.

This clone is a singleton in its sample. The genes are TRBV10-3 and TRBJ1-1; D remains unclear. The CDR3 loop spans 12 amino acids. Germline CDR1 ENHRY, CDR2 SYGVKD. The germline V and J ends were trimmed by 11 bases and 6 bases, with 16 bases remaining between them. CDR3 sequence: CASVGVGSEAFF. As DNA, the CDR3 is TGTGCCTCTGTGGGAGTAGGCTCTGAAGCTTTCTTT.

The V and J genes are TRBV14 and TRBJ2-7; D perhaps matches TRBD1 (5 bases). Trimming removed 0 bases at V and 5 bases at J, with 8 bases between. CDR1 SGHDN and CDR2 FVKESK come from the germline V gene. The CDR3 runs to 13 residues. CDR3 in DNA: TGTGCCAGCAGCCAAGAATTAGGGGACGAGCAGTACTTC. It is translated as CASSQELGDEQYF.

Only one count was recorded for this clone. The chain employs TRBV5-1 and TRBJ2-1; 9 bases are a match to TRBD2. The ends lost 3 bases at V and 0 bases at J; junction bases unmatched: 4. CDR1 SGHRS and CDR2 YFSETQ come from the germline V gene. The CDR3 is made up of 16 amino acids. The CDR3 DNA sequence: TGCGCCAGCAGCTCCCTGACTAGCGGCTCCTACAATGAGCAGTTCTTC. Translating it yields CASSSLTSGSYNEQFF.

The CDR3 loop reads CASSPTSGAHNEQFF. CDR3 DNA: TGTGCCAGCAGCCCGACTAGCGGGGCGCACAATGAGCAGTTCTTC. The J gene is TRBJ2-1, the V gene TRBV7-3; 11 positions match TRBD2. CDR1 is SGHTA and CDR2 is FQGTGA in the germline V gene. The CDR3 spans 15 residues. Trimming cost V 5 bases and J 5 bases; bases outside gene matches: 5.

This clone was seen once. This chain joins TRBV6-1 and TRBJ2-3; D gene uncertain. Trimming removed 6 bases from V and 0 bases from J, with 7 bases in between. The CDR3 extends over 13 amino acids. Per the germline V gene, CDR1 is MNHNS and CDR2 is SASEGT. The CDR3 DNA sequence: TGTGCCAGCAGGAAGGCCAGCACAGATACGCAGTATTTT. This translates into CASRKASTDTQYF.

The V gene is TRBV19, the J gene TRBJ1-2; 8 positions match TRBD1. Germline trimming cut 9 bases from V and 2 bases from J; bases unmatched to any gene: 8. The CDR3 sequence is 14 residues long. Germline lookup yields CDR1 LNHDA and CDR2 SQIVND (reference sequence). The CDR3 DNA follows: TGTGCCAGCTGCAAGACAGGGGCAAACTATGGCTACACCTTC. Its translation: CASCKTGANYGYTF.

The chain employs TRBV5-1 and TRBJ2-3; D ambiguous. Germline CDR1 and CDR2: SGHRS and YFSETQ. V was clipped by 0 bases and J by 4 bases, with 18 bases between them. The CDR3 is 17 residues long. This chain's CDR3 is CASSLGVRSPFADTQYF. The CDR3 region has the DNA TGCGCCAGCAGCTTGGGAGTCCGGAGCCCGTTTGCAGATACGCAGTATTTT.

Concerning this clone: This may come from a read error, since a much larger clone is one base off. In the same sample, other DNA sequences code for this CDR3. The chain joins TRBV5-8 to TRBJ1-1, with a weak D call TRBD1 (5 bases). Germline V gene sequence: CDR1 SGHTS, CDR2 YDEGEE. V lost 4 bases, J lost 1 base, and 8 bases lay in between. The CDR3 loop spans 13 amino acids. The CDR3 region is CASSLQENTEAFF. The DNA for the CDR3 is TGTGCCAGCAGCCTACAGGAGAACACTGAAGCTTTCTTT.

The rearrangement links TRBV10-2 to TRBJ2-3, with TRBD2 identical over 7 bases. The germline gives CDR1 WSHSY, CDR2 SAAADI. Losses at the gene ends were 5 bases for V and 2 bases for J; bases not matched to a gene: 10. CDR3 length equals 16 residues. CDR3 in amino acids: CASSRAGLDYTDTQYF. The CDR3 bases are TGCGCCAGCAGTAGGGCCGGACTAGATTACACAGATACGCAGTATTTT.

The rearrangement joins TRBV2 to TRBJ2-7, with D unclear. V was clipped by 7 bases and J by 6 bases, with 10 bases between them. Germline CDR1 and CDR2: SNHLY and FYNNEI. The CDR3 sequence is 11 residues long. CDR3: CASNTVSEQYF. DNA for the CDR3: TGTGCCAGCAATACGGTATCCGAGCAGTACTTC.

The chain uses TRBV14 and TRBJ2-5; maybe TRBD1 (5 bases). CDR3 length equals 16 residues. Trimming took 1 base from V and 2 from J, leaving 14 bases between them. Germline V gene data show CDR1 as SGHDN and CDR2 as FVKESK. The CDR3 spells CASSQVRQGWQETQYF. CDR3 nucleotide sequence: TGTGCCAGCAGCCAAGTCCGGCAGGGTTGGCAAGAGACCCAGTACTTC.

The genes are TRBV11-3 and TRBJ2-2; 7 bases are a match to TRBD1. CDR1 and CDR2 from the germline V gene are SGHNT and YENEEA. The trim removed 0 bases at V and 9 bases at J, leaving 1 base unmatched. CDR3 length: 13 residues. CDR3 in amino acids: CASSLEQGRELFF. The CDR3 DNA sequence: TGTGCCAGCAGCTTAGAACAGGGGCGGGAGCTGTTTTTT.

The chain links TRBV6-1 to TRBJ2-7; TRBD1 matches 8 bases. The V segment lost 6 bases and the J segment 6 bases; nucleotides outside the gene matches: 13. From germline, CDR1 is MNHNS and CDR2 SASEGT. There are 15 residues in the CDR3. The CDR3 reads CASSRPRQGSGEQYF. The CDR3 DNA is TGTGCCAGCAGCCGACCGCGACAGGGGTCAGGCGAGCAGTACTTC.

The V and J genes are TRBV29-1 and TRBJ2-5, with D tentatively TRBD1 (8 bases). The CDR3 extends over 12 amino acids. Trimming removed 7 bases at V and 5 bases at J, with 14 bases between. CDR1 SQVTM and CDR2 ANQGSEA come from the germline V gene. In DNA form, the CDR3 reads TGCAGCGCCGGACAGGGAGGGGAGACCCAGTACTTC. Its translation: CSAGQGGETQYF.

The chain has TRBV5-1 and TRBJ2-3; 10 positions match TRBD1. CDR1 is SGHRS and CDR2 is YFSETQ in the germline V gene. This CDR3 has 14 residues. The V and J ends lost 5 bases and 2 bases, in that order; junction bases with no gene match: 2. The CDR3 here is CASRTGGNTDTQYF. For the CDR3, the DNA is TGCGCCAGCAGGACAGGGGGCAACACAGATACGCAGTATTTT.

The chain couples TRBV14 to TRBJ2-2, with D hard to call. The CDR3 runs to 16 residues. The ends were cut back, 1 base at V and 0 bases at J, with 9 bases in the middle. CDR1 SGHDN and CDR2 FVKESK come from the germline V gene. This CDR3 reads CASSQGVNANTGELFF. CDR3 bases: TGTGCCAGCAGCCAAGGAGTAAACGCGAACACCGGGGAGCTGTTTTTT.

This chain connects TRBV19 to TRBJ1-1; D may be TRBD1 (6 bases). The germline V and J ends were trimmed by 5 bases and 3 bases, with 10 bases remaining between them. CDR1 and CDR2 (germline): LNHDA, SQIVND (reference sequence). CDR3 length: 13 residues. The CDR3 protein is CASSSYRDTEAFF. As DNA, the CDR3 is TGTGCCAGTAGTTCTTACAGGGACACTGAAGCTTTCTTT.

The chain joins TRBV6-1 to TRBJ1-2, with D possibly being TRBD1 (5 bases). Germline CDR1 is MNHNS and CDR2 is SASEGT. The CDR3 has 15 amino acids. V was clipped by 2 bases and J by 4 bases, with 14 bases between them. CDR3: CASSEREAGLYGYTF. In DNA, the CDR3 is TGTGCCAGCAGTGAAAGGGAAGCGGGACTCTATGGCTACACCTTC.

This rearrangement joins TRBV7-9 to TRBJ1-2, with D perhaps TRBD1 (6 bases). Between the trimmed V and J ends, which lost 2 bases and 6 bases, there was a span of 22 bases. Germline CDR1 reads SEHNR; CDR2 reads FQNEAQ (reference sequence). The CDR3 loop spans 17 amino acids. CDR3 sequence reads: CASSLNFGQLGENGYTF. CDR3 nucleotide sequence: TGTGCCAGCAGCTTAAATTTCGGACAGTTGGGAGAGAATGGCTACACCTTC.

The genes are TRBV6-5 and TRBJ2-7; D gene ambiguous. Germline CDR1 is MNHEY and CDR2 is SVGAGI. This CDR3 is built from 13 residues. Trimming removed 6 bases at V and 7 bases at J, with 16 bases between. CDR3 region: CASRKHGIWEQYF. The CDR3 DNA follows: TGTGCCAGCAGGAAGCACGGCATCTGGGAGCAGTACTTC.

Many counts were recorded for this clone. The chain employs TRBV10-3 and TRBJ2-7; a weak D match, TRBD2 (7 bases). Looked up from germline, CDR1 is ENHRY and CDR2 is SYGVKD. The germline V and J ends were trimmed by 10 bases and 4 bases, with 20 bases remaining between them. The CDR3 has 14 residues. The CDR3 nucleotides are TGTGCCAGCATTAGGGGGGGCGGTATTTACGAGCAGTACTTC. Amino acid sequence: CASIRGGGIYEQYF.